Below are 22 T cell receptor beta chains sequenced from a single sample in a study of beta chain features in type 1 diabetes. What was sequenced were expressed TCRB transcripts, since all of the isolated RNA had been reverse transcribed. Clones were sequenced by immunoSEQ multiplex PCR, and TCRdb holds only the in-frame ones, with some missing. The table lists roughly 300,000 clones, around 8% of them singletons. Sequencing was carried out using central memory CD4+ T cells from blood. The source is a woman under 30 in good health.

This sequence joins TRBV7-3 and TRBJ2-3; D not resolved. Germline-derived CDR1 and CDR2 are SGHTA and FQGTGA. The V end was cut by 1 base, the J end by 0 bases, with 2 bases between. This CDR3 region has 13 residues. The CDR3, as DNA: TGTGCCAGCAGCTTAAAGAGCACAGATACGCAGTATTTT. This codes for CASSLKSTDTQYF.

This clone was counted many times. As DNA, the CDR3 is TGTGCCAGTAGTATGACAGGGGATCGGAGTCAGCCCCAGCATTTT. Protein product: CASSMTGDRSQPQHF. The chain joins TRBV19 to TRBJ1-5; TRBD1 agrees at 8 bases. The germline V gene encodes CDR1 LNHDA and CDR2 SQIVND (reference sequence). The CDR3 runs to 15 residues. J gave up 6 bases and V 3 bases, and 7 bases lay outside the gene matches.

The sample holds a few counts of this clone. The chain links TRBV4-2 to TRBJ2-6, with D tentatively TRBD2 (5 bases). Between the trimmed V and J ends, which lost 1 base and 2 bases, there was a span of 18 bases. The CDR3 spans 19 residues. Germline loops: CDR1 LGHNA, CDR2 YNFKEQ. CDR3 sequence reads: CASSQVVRGSLTGANVLTF. CDR3 DNA sequence: TGTGCCAGCAGCCAAGTAGTTCGGGGTTCGTTGACTGGGGCCAACGTCCTGACTTTC.

At least ten counts were recorded for this clone. This chain joins TRBV18 and TRBJ2-1; the D gene is possibly TRBD2 (5 bases). This CDR3 is 14 amino acids long. V was trimmed by 3 bases and J by 6 bases, leaving 12 bases between them. The germline gives CDR1 KGHSH, CDR2 LQKENI. DNA of the CDR3: TGTGCCAGCTCACCGTTTGACTACATCAATGAGCAGTTCTTC. This codes for CASSPFDYINEQFF.

The rearrangement links TRBV5-6 to TRBJ2-5; the D is unclear. Trimming took 0 bases from V and 2 from J, leaving 5 bases between them. CDR1 is SGHDT, CDR2 YYEEEE, per germline. The CDR3 is 13 residues long. Here the CDR3 reads CASSLVGQETQYF. DNA of the CDR3: TGTGCCAGCAGCTTGGTCGGACAAGAGACCCAGTACTTC.

The chain has TRBV29-1 and TRBJ2-5; possible D gene TRBD2, 6 bases. The ends were cut back, 6 bases at V and 4 bases at J, with 15 bases in the middle. CDR3 length: 13 amino acids. The germline V gene encodes CDR1 SQVTM and CDR2 ANQGSEA. The CDR3 here is CSVRRDLGETQYF. CDR3 coding DNA: TGCAGCGTCCGTAGGGACTTAGGAGAGACCCAGTACTTC.

The rearrangement uses TRBV28 and TRBJ2-4, with unresolved D. The CDR3 contains 15 residues. Between the trimmed V and J ends, which lost 7 bases and 0 bases, there was a span of 13 bases. Germline lookup yields CDR1 MDHEN and CDR2 SYDVKM. CDR3 protein: CASNGSGVAKNIQYF. In nucleotides, the CDR3 is TGTGCCAGCAACGGGTCAGGCGTAGCCAAAAACATTCAGTACTTC.

The chain couples TRBV4-3 to TRBJ1-4, with D possibly being TRBD1 (6 bases). V lost 2 bases and J 6 bases, leaving 16 bases between the germline ends. This CDR3 region has 16 residues. Germline V gene lookup returns CDR1 LGHNA and CDR2 YSLEER. The CDR3, as DNA: TGCGCCAGCAGCCAATCGAGGGGGAGCACCCATGAAAAACTGTTTTTT. It translates to CASSQSRGSTHEKLFF.

In its sample, this clone was seen a few times. The chain joins TRBV9 to TRBJ2-3; 10 bases agree with TRBD2. There are 16 residues in the CDR3. Germline loops: CDR1 SGDLS, CDR2 YYNGEE. J was trimmed by 8 bases and V by 0 bases; bases with no gene match: 9. CDR3 sequence: CASSVAYSSGSSTQYF. In DNA form, the CDR3 reads TGTGCCAGCAGCGTAGCTTATTCTAGCGGGAGTTCTACGCAGTATTTT.

This chain joins TRBV5-5 and TRBJ2-7; a weak D match, TRBD2 (5 bases). The ends were cut back, 4 bases at V and 4 bases at J, with 9 bases in the middle. The CDR3 covers 12 residues. CDR1 and CDR2 (germline): SGHKS, YYEKEE (reference sequence). This CDR3 is CASSVREYEQYF. The CDR3 DNA reads as TGTGCCAGCAGCGTACGGGAATACGAGCAGTACTTC.

V gene TRBV11-2 combines with J gene TRBJ2-1; D tentatively reads TRBD1 or TRBD2 (5 bases each). Trimming left V 7 bases short and J 0 bases short, with 22 bases between. CDR3 size: 18 residues. Germline values: CDR1 SGHAT, CDR2 FQNNGV. The CDR3 here is CASKAGTGRSSSYNEQFF. The CDR3 DNA reads TGTGCCAGCAAAGCCGGGACCGGGCGTTCAAGCTCCTACAATGAGCAGTTCTTC.

V is TRBV6-6 and J is TRBJ1-3; D is uncertain. V lost 6 bases to trimming and J lost 0 bases, with 15 bases between them. From germline, CDR1 is MNHNY and CDR2 SVGAGI (reference sequence). This CDR3 has 16 amino acids. CDR3 in amino acids: CASSQMPGASGNTIYF. Written as DNA, the CDR3 is TGTGCCAGCAGCCAAATGCCGGGTGCCTCTGGAAACACCATATATTTT.

This clone was observed a handful of times. J is TRBJ1-4 and V is TRBV2; the D is unclear. There are 12 residues in the CDR3. CDR1 SNHLY and CDR2 FYNNEI come from the germline V gene. The germline V and J ends were trimmed by 11 bases and 3 bases, with 10 bases remaining between them. This CDR3 reads CAEGLSNEKLFF. CDR3 sequence (DNA): TGTGCCGAAGGATTGTCTAATGAAAAACTGTTTTTT. The full variable domain, in which reference TRBV2 and TRBJ1-4 provide the parts outside the CDR3, is EPEVTQTPSHQVTQMGQEVILRCVPISNHLYFYWYRQILGQKVEFLVSFYNNEISEKSEIFDDQFSVERPDGSNFTLKIRSTKLEDSAMYFCAEGLSNEKLFFGSGTQLSVL.

The chain employs TRBV7-2 and TRBJ1-2; no firm D call. CDR1 is SGHTA and CDR2 is FQGNSA in the germline V gene. Trimming took off 0 bases at V and 5 bases at J, with 10 bases between the two ends. The CDR3 is made up of 14 amino acids. The CDR3 nucleotides are TGTGCCAGCAGCTTAGCCCCCGGGAGATATGGCTACACCTTC. It yields the protein CASSLAPGRYGYTF.

The sample holds a few counts of this clone. V gene TRBV13 combines with J gene TRBJ1-2; 7 bases align to TRBD1. The V gene end was trimmed by 0 bases and the J gene end by 8 bases; junction bases not matched to a gene: 6. Germline lookup yields CDR1 PRHDT and CDR2 FYEKMQ (reference sequence). This CDR3 has 14 residues. CDR3 residues: CASSLGQGTEGYTF. Written as DNA, the CDR3 is TGTGCCAGCAGCTTAGGCCAGGGGACAGAAGGCTACACCTTC.

This clone was seen more than once but under ten times. The gene calls are TRBV19 and TRBJ2-3, with a possible D match to TRBD2 (5 bases). V lost 6 bases, J lost 4 bases, and 11 bases lay in between. This CDR3 is 13 amino acids long. CDR1 LNHDA and CDR2 SQIVND come from the germline V gene (reference sequence). In DNA, the CDR3 is TGTGCCAGTAGCGGCAGGCGGGCAGATACGCAGTATTTT. Translated: CASSGRRADTQYF.

This clone was observed a few times. J is TRBJ2-3 and V is TRBV2; TRBD1 or TRBD2 may be the D gene (5 bases each). CDR3 size: 13 residues. The V gene lost 5 bases and the J gene lost 4 bases, with 10 bases spanning the gap. Germline CDR1 is SNHLY and CDR2 is FYNNEI. The CDR3 coding sequence is TGTGCCAGCAGTCCAGAGGGACCAGATACGCAGTATTTT. It encodes CASSPEGPDTQYF.

The rearrangement joins TRBV9 to TRBJ2-1; 9 bases match TRBD2. This CDR3 region has 16 residues. Germline CDR1 SGDLS, CDR2 YYNGEE. With 0 bases clipped from V and 3 bases from J, the junction kept 4 bases outside the gene matches. The DNA of the CDR3 is TGTGCCAGCAGCGTAGAGTGGCGGGAGGGCTACAATGAGCAGTTCTTC. The encoded protein is CASSVEWREGYNEQFF.

The chain uses TRBV18 and TRBJ2-2, with D unresolved. This CDR3 is 14 amino acids long. CDR1 and CDR2 (germline): KGHSH, LQKENI. V was pared by 6 bases and J by 2 bases, with 10 bases between. The CDR3 here is CASSPDKNTGELFF. The CDR3 nucleotides read TGTGCCAGCTCCCCAGACAAAAACACCGGGGAGCTGTTTTTT.

The chain is built from TRBV7-9 and TRBJ2-1; 7 bases are shared with TRBD2. From germline, CDR1 is SEHNR and CDR2 FQNEAQ (reference sequence). The CDR3 is made up of 15 amino acids. The J segment lost 8 bases and the V segment lost 2 bases, leaving 9 bases of the junction unmatched. The CDR3 DNA is TGTGCCAGCAGCTTATTAGCGGGCGGCCGGGATGAGCAGTTCTTC. It translates to CASSLLAGGRDEQFF.

This clone was detected a few times. V and J are TRBV5-1 and TRBJ2-7; the D gene is possibly TRBD2 (6 bases). The length of the CDR3 is 15 residues. CDR1 SGHRS and CDR2 YFSETQ come from the germline V gene. V lost 4 bases and J 3 bases, leaving 17 bases between the germline ends. CDR3 sequence: CASSRDPEGVYEQYF. The CDR3, as DNA: TGCGCCAGCAGCCGGGATCCGGAGGGCGTCTACGAGCAGTACTTC.

The chain recombines TRBV7-9 with TRBJ2-1; TRBD2 might be the D (6 bases). V gave up 5 bases and J gave up 7 bases, with 9 bases separating them. From germline, CDR1 is SEHNR and CDR2 FQNEAQ (reference sequence). This CDR3 spans 12 amino acids. In nucleotides, the CDR3 is TGTGCCAGCAGCCGACTAGTAAATGAGCAGTTCTTC. This sequence encodes CASSRLVNEQFF.